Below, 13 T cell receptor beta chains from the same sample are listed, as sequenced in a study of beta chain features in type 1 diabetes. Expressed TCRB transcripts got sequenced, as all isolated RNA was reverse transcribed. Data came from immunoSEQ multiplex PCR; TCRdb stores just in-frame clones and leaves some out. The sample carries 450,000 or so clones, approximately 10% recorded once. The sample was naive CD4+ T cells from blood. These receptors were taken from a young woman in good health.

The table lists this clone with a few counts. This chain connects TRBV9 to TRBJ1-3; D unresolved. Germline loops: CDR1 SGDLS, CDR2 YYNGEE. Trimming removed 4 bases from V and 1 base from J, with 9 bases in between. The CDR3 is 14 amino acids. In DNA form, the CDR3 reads TGTGCCAGCAGCACTTACGGGTCTGGAAACACCATATATTTT. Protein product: CASSTYGSGNTIYF.

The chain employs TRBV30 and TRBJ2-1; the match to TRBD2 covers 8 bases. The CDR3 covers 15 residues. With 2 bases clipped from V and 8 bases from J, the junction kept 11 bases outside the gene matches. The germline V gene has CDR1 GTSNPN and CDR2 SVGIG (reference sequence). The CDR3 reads CAWSSLAGMGHEQFF. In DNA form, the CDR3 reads TGTGCCTGGAGTTCCCTAGCGGGCATGGGTCATGAGCAGTTCTTC.

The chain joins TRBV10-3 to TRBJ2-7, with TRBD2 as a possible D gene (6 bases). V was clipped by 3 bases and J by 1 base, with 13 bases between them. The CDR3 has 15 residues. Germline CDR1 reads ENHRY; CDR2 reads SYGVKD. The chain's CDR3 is CAISESVEGSYEQYV. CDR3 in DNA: TGTGCCATCAGTGAATCCGTGGAGGGGTCCTACGAGCAGTACGTC.

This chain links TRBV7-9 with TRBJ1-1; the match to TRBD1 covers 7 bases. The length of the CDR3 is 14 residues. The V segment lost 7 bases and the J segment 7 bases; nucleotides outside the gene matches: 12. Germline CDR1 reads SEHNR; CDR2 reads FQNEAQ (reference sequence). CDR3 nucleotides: TGTGCCAGCATCAAAGAAAAGGGACAGAATGAAGCTTTCTTT. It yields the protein CASIKEKGQNEAFF. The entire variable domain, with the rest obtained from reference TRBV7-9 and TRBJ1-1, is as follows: DTGVSQNPRHKITKRGQNVTFRCDPISEHNRLYWYRQTLGQGPEFLTYFQNEAQLEKSRLLSDRFSAERPKGSFSTLEIQRTEQGDSAMYLCASIKEKGQNEAFFGQGTRLTVV.

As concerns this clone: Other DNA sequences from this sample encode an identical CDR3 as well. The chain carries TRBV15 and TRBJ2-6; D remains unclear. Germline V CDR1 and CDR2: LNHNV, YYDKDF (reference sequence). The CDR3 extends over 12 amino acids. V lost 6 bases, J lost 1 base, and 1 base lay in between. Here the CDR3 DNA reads TGTGCCACCAGTTCTGGGGCCAACGTCCTGACTTTC. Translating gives CATSSGANVLTF.

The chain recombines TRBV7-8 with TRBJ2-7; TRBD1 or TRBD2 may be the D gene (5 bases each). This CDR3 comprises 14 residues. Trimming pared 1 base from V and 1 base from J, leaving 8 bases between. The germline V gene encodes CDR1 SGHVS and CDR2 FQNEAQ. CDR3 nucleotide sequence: TGTGCCAGCAGCTTAGTAGGGGAGTCCTACGAGCAGTACTTC. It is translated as CASSLVGESYEQYF.

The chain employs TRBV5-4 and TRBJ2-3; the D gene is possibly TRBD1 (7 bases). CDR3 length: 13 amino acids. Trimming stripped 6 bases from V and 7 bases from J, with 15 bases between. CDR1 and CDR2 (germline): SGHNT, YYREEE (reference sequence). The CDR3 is CASNLQGTYTQYF. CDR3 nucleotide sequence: TGTGCCAGCAACCTACAGGGGACTTATACGCAGTATTTT. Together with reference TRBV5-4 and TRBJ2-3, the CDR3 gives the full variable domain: ETGVTQSPTHLIKTRGQQVTLRCSSQSGHNTVSWYQQALGQGPQFIFQYYREEENGRGNFPPRFSGLQFPNYSSELNVNALELDDSALYLCASNLQGTYTQYFGPGTRLTVL.

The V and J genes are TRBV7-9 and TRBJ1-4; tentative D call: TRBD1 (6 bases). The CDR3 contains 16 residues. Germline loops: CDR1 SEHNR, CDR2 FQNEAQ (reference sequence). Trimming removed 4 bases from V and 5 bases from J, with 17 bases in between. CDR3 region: CASSSGGVTGNEKLFF. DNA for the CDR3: TGTGCCAGCAGCTCTGGGGGAGTCACAGGGAATGAAAAACTGTTTTTT. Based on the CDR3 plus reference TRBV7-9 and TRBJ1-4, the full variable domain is DTGVSQNPRHKITKRGQNVTFRCDPISEHNRLYWYRQTLGQGPEFLTYFQNEAQLEKSRLLSDRFSAERPKGSFSTLEIQRTEQGDSAMYLCASSSGGVTGNEKLFFGSGTQLSVL.

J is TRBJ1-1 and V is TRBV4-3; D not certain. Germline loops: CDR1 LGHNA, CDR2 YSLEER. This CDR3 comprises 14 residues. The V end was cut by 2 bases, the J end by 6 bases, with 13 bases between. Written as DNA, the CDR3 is TGCGCCAGCAGCCAACCCATTTGGGGTTCTGAAGCTTTCTTT. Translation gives CASSQPIWGSEAFF.

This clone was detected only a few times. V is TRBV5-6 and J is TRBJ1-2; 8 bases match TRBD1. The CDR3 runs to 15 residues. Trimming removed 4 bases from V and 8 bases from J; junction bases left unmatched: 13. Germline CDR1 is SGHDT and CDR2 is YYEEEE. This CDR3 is CASSLFIGQGRGYTF. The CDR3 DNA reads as TGTGCCAGCAGCCTGTTCATCGGACAGGGTCGCGGCTACACCTTC.

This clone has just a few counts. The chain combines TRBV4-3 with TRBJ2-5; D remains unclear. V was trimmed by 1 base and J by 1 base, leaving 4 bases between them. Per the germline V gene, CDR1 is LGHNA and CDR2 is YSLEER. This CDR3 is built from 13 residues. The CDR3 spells CASSQGIQETQYF. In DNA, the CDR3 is TGCGCCAGCAGCCAAGGCATCCAAGAGACCCAGTACTTC.

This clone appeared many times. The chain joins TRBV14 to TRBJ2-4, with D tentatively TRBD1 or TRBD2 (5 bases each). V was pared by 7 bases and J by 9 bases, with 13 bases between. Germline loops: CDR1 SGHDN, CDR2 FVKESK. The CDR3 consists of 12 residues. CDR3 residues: CASKGPGLIQYF. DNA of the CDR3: TGTGCCAGCAAGGGACCCGGGCTCATTCAGTACTTC.

The CDR3 region is CASSVEGVGPNTEAFF. CDR3 in DNA: TGTGCCAGCAGCGTAGAAGGAGTGGGCCCCAACACTGAAGCTTTCTTT. The V call is TRBV9, the J call TRBJ1-1; D uncertain. This CDR3 comprises 16 residues. The germline V gene has CDR1 SGDLS and CDR2 YYNGEE. V lost 0 bases to trimming and J lost 2 bases, with 14 bases between them.